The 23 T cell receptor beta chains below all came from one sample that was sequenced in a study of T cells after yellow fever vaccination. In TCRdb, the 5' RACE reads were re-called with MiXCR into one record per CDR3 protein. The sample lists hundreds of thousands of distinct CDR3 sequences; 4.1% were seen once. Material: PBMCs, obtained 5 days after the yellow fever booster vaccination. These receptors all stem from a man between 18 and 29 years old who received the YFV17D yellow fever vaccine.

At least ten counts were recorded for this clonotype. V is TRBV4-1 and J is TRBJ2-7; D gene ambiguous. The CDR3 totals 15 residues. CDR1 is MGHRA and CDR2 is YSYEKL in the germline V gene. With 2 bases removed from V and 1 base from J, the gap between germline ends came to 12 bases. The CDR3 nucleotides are TGCGCCAGCAGCCAAACGGTTTTGCAGTCCTACGAGCAGTACTTC. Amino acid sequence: CASSQTVLQSYEQYF.

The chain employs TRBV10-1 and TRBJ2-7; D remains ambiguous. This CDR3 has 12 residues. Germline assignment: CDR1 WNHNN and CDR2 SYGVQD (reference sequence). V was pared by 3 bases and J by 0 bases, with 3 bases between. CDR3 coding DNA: TGCGCCAGCAGTGAATACTCCTACGAGCAGTACTTC. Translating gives CASSEYSYEQYF.

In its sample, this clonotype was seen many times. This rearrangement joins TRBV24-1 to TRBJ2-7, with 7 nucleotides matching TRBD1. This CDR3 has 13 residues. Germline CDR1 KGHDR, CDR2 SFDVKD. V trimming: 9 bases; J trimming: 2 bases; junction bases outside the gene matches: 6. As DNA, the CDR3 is TGTGCCACCCGCGGACAGGCGACCTACGAGCAGTACGTC. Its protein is CATRGQATYEQYV.

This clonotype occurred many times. As DNA, the CDR3 is TGTGCCACCAGCAGAGATCTGGCGAACACCGGGGAGCTGTTTTTT. It yields the protein CATSRDLANTGELFF. V and J are TRBV15 and TRBJ2-2; unclear D gene. Germline V gene sequence: CDR1 LNHNV, CDR2 YYDKDF (reference sequence). This CDR3 is built from 15 residues. Trimming took off 0 bases at V and 0 bases at J, with 5 bases between the two ends.

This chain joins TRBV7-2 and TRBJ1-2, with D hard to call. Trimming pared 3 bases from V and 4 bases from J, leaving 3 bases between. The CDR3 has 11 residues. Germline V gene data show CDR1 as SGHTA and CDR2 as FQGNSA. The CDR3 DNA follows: TGTGCCAGCAGCTTTATCTATGGCTACACCTTC. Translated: CASSFIYGYTF.

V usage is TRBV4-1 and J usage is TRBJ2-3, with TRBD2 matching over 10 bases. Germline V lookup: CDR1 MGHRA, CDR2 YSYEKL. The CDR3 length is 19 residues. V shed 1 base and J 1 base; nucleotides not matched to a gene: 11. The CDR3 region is CASSQAVLLAGDGTDTQYF. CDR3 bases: TGCGCCAGCAGCCAAGCGGTACTCCTAGCGGGGGATGGCACAGATACGCAGTATTTT.

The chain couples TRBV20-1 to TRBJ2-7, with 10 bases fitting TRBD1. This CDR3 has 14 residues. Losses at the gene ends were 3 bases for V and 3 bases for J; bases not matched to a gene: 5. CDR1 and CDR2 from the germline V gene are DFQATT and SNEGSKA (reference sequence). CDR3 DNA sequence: TGCAGTGCTAGCACCGGGACAGGGGTCTACGAGCAGTACTTC. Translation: CSASTGTGVYEQYF.

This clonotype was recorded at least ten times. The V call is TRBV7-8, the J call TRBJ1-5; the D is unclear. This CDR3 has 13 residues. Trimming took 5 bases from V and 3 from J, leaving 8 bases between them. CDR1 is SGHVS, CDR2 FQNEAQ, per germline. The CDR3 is CASSGGPNQPQHF. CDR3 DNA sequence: TGTGCCAGCAGCGGAGGGCCCAATCAGCCCCAGCATTTT.

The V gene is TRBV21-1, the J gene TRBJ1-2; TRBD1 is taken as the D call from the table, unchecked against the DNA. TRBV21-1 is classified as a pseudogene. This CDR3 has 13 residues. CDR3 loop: CARRDRDNYGYTF. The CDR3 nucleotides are TGTGCCAGACGAGACAGGGATAACTATGGCTACACCTTC.

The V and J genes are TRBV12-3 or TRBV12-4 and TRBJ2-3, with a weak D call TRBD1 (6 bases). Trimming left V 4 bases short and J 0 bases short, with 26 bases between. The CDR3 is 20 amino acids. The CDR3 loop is CASSYWGRGILLESTDTQYF. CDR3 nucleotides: TGTGCCAGCAGTTATTGGGGGCGAGGGATCCTATTGGAGAGCACAGATACGCAGTATTTT.

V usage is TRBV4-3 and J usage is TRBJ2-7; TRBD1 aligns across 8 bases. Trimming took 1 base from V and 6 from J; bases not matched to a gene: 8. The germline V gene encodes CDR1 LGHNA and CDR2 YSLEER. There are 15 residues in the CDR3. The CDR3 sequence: CASSQAVGTGPEQYF. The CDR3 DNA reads TGCGCCAGCAGCCAAGCTGTCGGGACAGGCCCCGAGCAGTACTTC.

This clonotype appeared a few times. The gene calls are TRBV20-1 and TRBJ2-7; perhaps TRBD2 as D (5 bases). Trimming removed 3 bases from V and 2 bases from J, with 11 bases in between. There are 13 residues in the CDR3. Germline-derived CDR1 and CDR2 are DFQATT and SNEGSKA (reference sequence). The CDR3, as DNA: TGCAGTGCTAGGCCCCGGGGTGCCTACGAGCAGTACGTC. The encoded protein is CSARPRGAYEQYV.

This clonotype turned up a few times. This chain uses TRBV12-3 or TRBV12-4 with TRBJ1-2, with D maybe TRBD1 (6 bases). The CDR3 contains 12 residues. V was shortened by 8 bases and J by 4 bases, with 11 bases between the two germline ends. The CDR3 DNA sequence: TGTGCCAGCTCAGGGGACGGCTATGGCTACACCTTC. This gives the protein CASSGDGYGYTF.

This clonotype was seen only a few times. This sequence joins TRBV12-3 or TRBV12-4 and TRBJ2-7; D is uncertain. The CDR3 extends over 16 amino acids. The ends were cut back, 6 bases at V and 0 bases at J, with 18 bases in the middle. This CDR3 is CASSPQAGVDSYEQYF. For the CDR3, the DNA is TGTGCCAGCAGCCCTCAGGCAGGAGTGGACTCCTACGAGCAGTACTTC.

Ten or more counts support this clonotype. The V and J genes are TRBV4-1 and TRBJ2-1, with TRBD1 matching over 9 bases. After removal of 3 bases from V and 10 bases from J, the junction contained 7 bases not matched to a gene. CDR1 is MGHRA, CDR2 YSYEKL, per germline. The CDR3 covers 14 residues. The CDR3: CASSQGQGYREQFF. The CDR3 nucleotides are TGCGCCAGCAGCCAGGGACAGGGATATAGGGAGCAGTTCTTC.

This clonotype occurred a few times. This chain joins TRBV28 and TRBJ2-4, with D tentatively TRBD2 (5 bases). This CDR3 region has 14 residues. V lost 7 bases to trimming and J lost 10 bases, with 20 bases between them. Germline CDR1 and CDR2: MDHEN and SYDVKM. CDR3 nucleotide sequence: TGTGCCAGCATCCAAAGCGGTTCCGCGTCAATTCAGTACTTC. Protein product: CASIQSGSASIQYF.

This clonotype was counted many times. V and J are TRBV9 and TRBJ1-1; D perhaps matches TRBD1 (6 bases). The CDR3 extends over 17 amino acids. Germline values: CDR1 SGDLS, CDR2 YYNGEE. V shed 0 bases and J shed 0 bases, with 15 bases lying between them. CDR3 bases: TGTGCCAGCAGCGTAGCCCCTTGGGGGGCCATGAACACTGAAGCTTTCTTT. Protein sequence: CASSVAPWGAMNTEAFF. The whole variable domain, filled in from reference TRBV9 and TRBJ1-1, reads DSGVTQTPKHLITATGQRVTLRCSPRSGDLSVYWYQQSLDQGLQFLIQYYNGEERAKGNILERFSAQQFPDLHSELNLSSLELGDSALYFCASSVAPWGAMNTEAFFGQGTRLTVV.

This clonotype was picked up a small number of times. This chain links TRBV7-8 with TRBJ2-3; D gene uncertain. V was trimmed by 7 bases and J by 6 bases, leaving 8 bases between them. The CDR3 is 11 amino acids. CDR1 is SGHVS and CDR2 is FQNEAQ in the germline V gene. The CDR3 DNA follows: TGTGCCAGCACTGGCCGGGATACGCAGTATTTT. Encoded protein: CASTGRDTQYF.

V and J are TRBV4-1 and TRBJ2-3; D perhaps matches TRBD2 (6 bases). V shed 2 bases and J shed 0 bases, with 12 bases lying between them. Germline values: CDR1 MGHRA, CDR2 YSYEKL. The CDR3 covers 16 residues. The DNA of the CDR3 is TGCGCCAGCAGCCAATCGCGTAGCGGTAGCACAGATACGCAGTATTTT. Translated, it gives CASSQSRSGSTDTQYF.

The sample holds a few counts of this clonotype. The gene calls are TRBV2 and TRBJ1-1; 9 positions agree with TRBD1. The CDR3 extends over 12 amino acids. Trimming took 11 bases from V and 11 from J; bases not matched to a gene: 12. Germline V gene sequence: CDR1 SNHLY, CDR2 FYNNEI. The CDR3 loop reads CAGGQGITAAFF. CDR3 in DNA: TGTGCCGGCGGACAGGGGATAACGGCGGCTTTCTTT.

The CDR3 DNA reads as TGTGCCTGCAAGGACAGGCGTCTCGATACGCAGTATTTT. Its protein is CACKDRRLDTQYF. The V gene is TRBV6-2 or TRBV6-3, the J gene TRBJ2-3, with 7 bases aligning to TRBD1. Germline CDR1 and CDR2: MNHEY and SVGEGT. Unmatched junction bases numbered 11, after V lost 11 bases and J lost 6 bases. The CDR3 totals 13 residues.

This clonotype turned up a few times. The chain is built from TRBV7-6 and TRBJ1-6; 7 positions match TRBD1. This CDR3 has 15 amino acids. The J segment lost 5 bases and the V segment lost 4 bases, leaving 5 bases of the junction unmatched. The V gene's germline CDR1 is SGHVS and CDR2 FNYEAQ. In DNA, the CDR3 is TGTGCCAGCAGCTCATCTGGACAGGATAATTCACCCCTCCACTTT. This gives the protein CASSSSGQDNSPLHF. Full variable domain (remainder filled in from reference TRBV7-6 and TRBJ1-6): GAGVSQSPRYKVTKRGQDVALRCDPISGHVSLYWYRQALGQGPEFLTYFNYEAQQDKSGLPNDRFSAERPEGSISTLTIQRTEQRDSAMYRCASSSSGQDNSPLHFGNGTRLTVT.

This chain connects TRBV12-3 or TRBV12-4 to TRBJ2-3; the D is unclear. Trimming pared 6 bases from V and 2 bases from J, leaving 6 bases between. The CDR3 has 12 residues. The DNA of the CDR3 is TGTGCCAGCAGGATAGTCACAGATACGCAGTATTTT. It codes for CASRIVTDTQYF.